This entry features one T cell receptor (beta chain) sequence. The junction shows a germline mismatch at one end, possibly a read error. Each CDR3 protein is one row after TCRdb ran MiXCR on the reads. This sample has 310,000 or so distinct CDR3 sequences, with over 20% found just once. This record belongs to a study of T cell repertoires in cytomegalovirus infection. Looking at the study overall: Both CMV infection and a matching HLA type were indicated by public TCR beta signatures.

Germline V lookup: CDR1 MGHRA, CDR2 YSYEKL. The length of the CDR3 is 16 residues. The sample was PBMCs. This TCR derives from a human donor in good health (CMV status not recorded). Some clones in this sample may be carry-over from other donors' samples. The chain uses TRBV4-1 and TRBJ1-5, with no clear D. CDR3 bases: TGTGCCAGCAGCCAAGAAACAGATCCAGCCCGGTCGCCCCAGCATTTT. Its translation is CASSQETDPARSPQHF.